This TCR beta chain was recovered during a study of cytomegalovirus exposure and HLA in healthy donors. Study summary: Out of 398 genotyped donors, roughly 83% belonged to the Caucasian-associated ancestry cluster.

V was shortened by 5 bases and J by 8 bases, with 22 bases between the two germline ends. Looked up from germline, CDR1 is SGHNT and CDR2 is YYREEE (reference sequence). The CDR3 is 15 amino acids. Regarding the study as a whole: For TCR beta chains, V- and J-gene trimming was later linked to a missense DCLRE1C variant. Sequencing depth roughly uniform across donors was assumed in presence/absence analyses.

PCR used 60 Vbeta primers and 13 Jbeta primers. Using immunoSEQ multiplex PCR, the repertoire was profiled, and TCRdb retains in-frame clones only, with some absent. The data hold about 160,000 clones, with roughly 71% observed a single time. Healthy people donating bone marrow made up the donors. For this clone: Its target is unknown.

The chain carries TRBV5-4 and TRBJ1-2; D perhaps matches TRBD1 (6 bases). The receptor's source is a woman aged 45-59 years in good health and CMV-seropositive. The specimen sequenced was PBMCs. The CDR3 DNA follows: TGTGCCAGCAGTTCGCAACAGGGAAATGTGGGAGGCTACACCTTC. Protein product: CASSSQQGNVGGYTF.